The 24 T cell receptor beta chains below were found in one sample sequenced in a study of immune heterogeneity within non-small cell lung tumors. With 600 to 700 ng used per sample, the template was genomic DNA from bulk tumor. The authors collected several far-apart biopsies from each primary tumor during surgery. It was patients with untreated, newly diagnosed non-small cell lung cancer who underwent curative surgery. The TCR beta CDR3 region underwent multiplex PCR amplification with 32 V and 13 J primers. Each CDR3 protein is one row after TCRdb ran MiXCR on the multiplex PCR reads. The sample includes more than 10,000 distinct CDR3 sequences, around a fifth of them seen just once. Material: lung tumor tissue. The receptors were sampled from a man aged 60 to 75 with non-small cell lung cancer.

Judged by abundance, this clonotype is medium-sized. The chain couples TRBV12-3 or TRBV12-4 to TRBJ1-2, with D perhaps TRBD1 (5 bases). V was shortened by 6 bases and J by 2 bases, with 25 bases between the two germline ends. CDR3 size: 18 residues. The chain's CDR3 is CASSTLRDSTRRNYGYTF. CDR3 nucleotides: TGTGCCAGCAGCACACTGAGGGACTCAACTAGGCGGAACTATGGCTACACCTTC.

As concerns this clonotype: Since a much larger clone is just one base distant, this may be a read error. The rearrangement links TRBV7-2 to TRBJ2-4; D gene uncertain. Near its end, the DNA agrees better with TRBJ1-2, so the J call may be wrong. CDR3 size: 11 residues. Per germline, CDR1 SGHTA and CDR2 FQGNSA. This chain's CDR3 is CVVGRRYGYTF. Written as DNA, the CDR3 is TGTGTCGTGGGCCGGAGATATGGCTACACCTTC.

This rearrangement joins TRBV9 to TRBJ2-5, with no clear D. Germline-derived CDR1 and CDR2 are SGDLS and YYNGEE. Trimming left V 0 bases short and J 1 base short, with 7 bases between. The CDR3 runs to 14 residues. The CDR3 nucleotides are TGTGCCAGCAGCGTAGCTCACCTCCAAGAGACCCAGTACTTC. Translating gives CASSVAHLQETQYF.

The rearrangement links TRBV20-1 to TRBJ2-3, with 7 bases matching TRBD2. Germline V gene lookup returns CDR1 DFQATT and CDR2 SNEGSKA (reference sequence). With V trimmed by 3 bases and J by 0 bases, 15 bases remained unmatched. The CDR3 totals 18 residues. CDR3 amino acids: CSASTGGGLGWSTDTQYF. The CDR3 coding sequence is TGCAGTGCTAGTACCGGGGGAGGACTAGGATGGAGCACAGATACGCAGTATTTT.

This clonotype rates as medium-sized. The chain combines TRBV6-1 with TRBJ2-7; unclear D gene. The CDR3 sequence is 12 residues long. The germline V gene encodes CDR1 MNHNS and CDR2 SASEGT. V was pared by 6 bases and J by 4 bases, with 10 bases between. CDR3 residues: CASRRQTYEQYF. CDR3 nucleotide sequence: TGTGCCAGCAGACGGCAGACATACGAGCAGTACTTC.

This clonotype counts as medium-sized. The chain joins TRBV5-1 to TRBJ1-2; 7 nucleotides agree with TRBD1. V shed 3 bases and J 4 bases; nucleotides not matched to a gene: 9. Per the germline V gene, CDR1 is SGHRS and CDR2 is YFSETQ. The CDR3 loop spans 15 amino acids. CDR3 nucleotide sequence: TGCGCCAGCAGCTATAGACAGGGAGGCGGCTATGGCTACACCTTC. Its protein product is CASSYRQGGGYGYTF.

The V call is TRBV30, the J call TRBJ1-5, with 8 bases matching TRBD1. The CDR3 spans 13 residues. With 5 bases clipped from V and 7 bases from J, the junction kept 7 bases outside the gene matches. The germline V gene encodes CDR1 GTSNPN and CDR2 SVGIG (reference sequence). DNA of the CDR3: TGTGCCTGGGGACAGGGAATACAACAGCCCCAGCATTTT. Amino acids: CAWGQGIQQPQHF. The full variable domain, in which reference TRBV30 and TRBJ1-5 provide the parts outside the CDR3, is SQTIHQWPATLVQPVGSPLSLECTVEGTSNPNLYWYRQAAGRGLQLLFYSVGIGQISSEVPQNLSASRPQDRQFILSSKKLLLSDSGFYLCAWGQGIQQPQHFGDGTRLSIL.

The chain links TRBV19 to TRBJ1-2; 8 nucleotides agree with TRBD1. Germline V gene data show CDR1 as LNHDA and CDR2 as SQIVND (reference sequence). The CDR3 runs to 15 residues. With V trimmed by 3 bases and J by 4 bases, 7 bases remained unmatched. CDR3 loop: CASSIPRTGSYGYTF. The CDR3 DNA reads as TGTGCCAGTAGTATCCCGAGGACAGGGAGCTATGGCTACACCTTC.

This clonotype was found many times. The rearrangement uses TRBV11-1 and TRBJ2-2, with 7 bases matching TRBD2. V gave up 6 bases and J gave up 6 bases; unmatched junction bases: 19. Germline V gives CDR1 SGHAT, CDR2 FQDESV (reference sequence). The CDR3 consists of 18 residues. The CDR3 loop reads CASSSVWVGGSTPGELFF. DNA for the CDR3: TGTGCCAGCAGTTCGGTCTGGGTCGGCGGGAGTACTCCCGGGGAGCTGTTTTTT.

This sequence joins TRBV20-1 and TRBJ2-5; D might be TRBD2 (6 bases). Germline V gives CDR1 DFQATT, CDR2 SNEGSKA (reference sequence). Trimming took off 0 bases at V and 3 bases at J, with 14 bases between the two ends. The CDR3 sequence is 15 residues long. CDR3 sequence (DNA): TGCAGTGCTAGAGATAACGGGAGAACTAAAGAGACCCAGTACTTC. Translation: CSARDNGRTKETQYF.

In this sample, this clonotype turned up many times. The chain is built from TRBV2 and TRBJ2-6; 8 bases agree with TRBD1. Germline V gives CDR1 SNHLY, CDR2 FYNNEI. V trimming: 3 bases; J trimming: 0 bases; junction bases outside the gene matches: 4. The CDR3 is 17 amino acids. CDR3: CASSERRGPSGANVLTF. The CDR3 DNA follows: TGTGCCAGCAGTGAGCGCAGGGGGCCCTCTGGGGCCAACGTCCTGACTTTC.

This clonotype was observed a handful of times. V is TRBV11-3 and J is TRBJ2-1; 9 bases fit TRBD1. V dropped 5 bases and J dropped 3; count of bases not matched to a gene: 8. This CDR3 comprises 16 residues. Germline loops: CDR1 SGHNT, CDR2 YENEEA. The CDR3 nucleotides read TGTGCCAGCAGCCTCACAGGGGGCCTAATCTACAATGAGCAGTTCTTC. Translated, it gives CASSLTGGLIYNEQFF.

This clonotype showed up just a few times. The CDR3 protein is CATSDPLRRGQQPQHF. CDR3 DNA sequence: TGTGCCACCAGTGATCCCCTAAGGAGGGGGCAACAGCCCCAGCATTTT. This chain uses TRBV24-1 with TRBJ1-5; 7 bases are shared with TRBD1. Germline CDR1 is KGHDR and CDR2 is SFDVKD. The CDR3 length is 16 residues. V was clipped by 3 bases and J by 7 bases; unmatched bases: 11.

This chain joins TRBV3-1 and TRBJ2-2; 10 nucleotides align to TRBD2. CDR1 is LGHDT, CDR2 YNNKEL, per germline (reference sequence). The CDR3 totals 16 residues. V shed 5 bases and J 6 bases; nucleotides not matched to a gene: 9. The chain's CDR3 is CASSNPLAGVSGELFF. The CDR3 DNA reads TGTGCCAGCAGCAATCCGCTAGCGGGAGTTTCCGGGGAGCTGTTTTTT.

This clonotype was seen only a few times. This rearrangement joins TRBV3-1 to TRBJ2-7; no reliable D call. V was clipped by 1 base and J by 3 bases, with 7 bases between them. This CDR3 comprises 13 residues. Germline CDR1 LGHDT, CDR2 YNNKEL (reference sequence). Here the CDR3 DNA reads TGTGCCAGCAGCCAAGGTTCCCTCTACGAGCAGTACTTC. Amino acid sequence: CASSQGSLYEQYF.

The V gene is TRBV20-1, the J gene TRBJ2-7; the D gene is possibly TRBD1 (6 bases). Trimming removed 6 bases from V and 6 bases from J, with 12 bases in between. This CDR3 has 11 amino acids. The germline V gene encodes CDR1 DFQATT and CDR2 SNEGSKA (reference sequence). In DNA, the CDR3 is TGCAGTGCCGAGACAGGATGCGAGCAGTACTTC. This translates into CSAETGCEQYF.

The chain carries TRBV6-4 and TRBJ2-5; 13 nucleotides match TRBD2. Germline values: CDR1 MRHNA, CDR2 SNTAGT. This CDR3 spans 18 amino acids. The J segment lost 2 bases and the V segment lost 2 bases, leaving 8 bases of the junction unmatched. CDR3 in DNA: TGTGCCAGCAGTGACAGCCAATGGACTAGCGGGAGACAAGAGACCCAGTACTTC. This gives the protein CASSDSQWTSGRQETQYF.

The J gene is TRBJ2-5, the V gene TRBV7-9; D not certain. The V and J ends lost 3 bases and 5 bases respectively, with 13 bases between them. The germline V gene has CDR1 SEHNR and CDR2 FQNEAQ (reference sequence). This CDR3 has 14 residues. The CDR3 nucleotides read TGTGCCAGCAGCTTCACAACGCTTCGGGAGACCCAGTACTTC. As protein: CASSFTTLRETQYF.

In this sample, this clonotype turned up a few times. This sequence joins TRBV6-1 and TRBJ1-5; possibly TRBD1 for D (5 bases). This CDR3 has 14 residues. The germline V and J ends were trimmed by 7 bases and 6 bases, with 16 bases remaining between them. The germline gives CDR1 MNHNS, CDR2 SASEGT. DNA of the CDR3: TGTGCCAGCAAACGGCAGGGATTGGTTCAGCCCCAGCATTTT. Its translation is CASKRQGLVQPQHF.

This clonotype was counted a few times. V usage is TRBV5-1 and J usage is TRBJ2-2, with D unresolved. V dropped 5 bases and J dropped 1 base, with 9 bases sitting between them. CDR1 SGHRS and CDR2 YFSETQ come from the germline V gene. This CDR3 comprises 14 residues. The CDR3 nucleotides are TGCGCCAGCAGAACTATAGGGAACACCGGGGAGCTGTTTTTT. It codes for CASRTIGNTGELFF.

This clonotype came up a few times. V and J are TRBV29-1 and TRBJ1-1, with 7 nucleotides matching TRBD1. The CDR3 is 13 amino acids. CDR1 and CDR2 from the germline V gene are SQVTM and ANQGSEA. DNA of the CDR3: TGCGCTGAACAGGGGAGCGTGTACGCTGAAGCTTTCTTT. It yields the protein CAEQGSVYAEAFF. The variable domain in full, with the rest retrieved from reference TRBV29-1 and TRBJ1-1, is SAVISQKPSRDICQRGTSLTIQCQVDSQVTMMFWYRQQPGQSLTLIATANQGSEATYESGFVIDKFPISRPNLTFSTLTVSNMSPEDSSIYLCAEQGSVYAEAFFGQGTRLTVV.

This clonotype was seen more than once but under ten times. V and J are TRBV20-1 and TRBJ1-5; D perhaps matches TRBD1 (5 bases). Deletions cut 2 bases from V and 4 bases from J, with 6 bases between. Per the germline V gene, CDR1 is DFQATT and CDR2 is SNEGSKA (reference sequence). CDR3 length: 12 residues. In DNA form, the CDR3 reads TGCAGTGCTAGACGGGGGAATCAGCCCCAGCATTTT. It yields the protein CSARRGNQPQHF.

This clonotype was detected only a few times. The chain recombines TRBV5-1 with TRBJ2-7; 10 nucleotides line up with TRBD2. With V trimmed by 1 base and J by 3 bases, 10 bases remained unmatched. The CDR3 runs 17 residues. CDR1 and CDR2 (germline): SGHRS, YFSETQ. CDR3 coding DNA: TGCGCCAGCAGCTTGAGGCTAGCGGGAGTTCTTCACTACGAGCAGTACTTC. It is translated as CASSLRLAGVLHYEQYF.

This clonotype was detected a few times. It may be a read error: a sequence one base away is much more abundant. The rearrangement uses TRBV7-8 and TRBJ2-7, with 9 bases lining up with TRBD2. The junction had 7 bases not matched to a gene; V was cut back by 7 bases and J by 3 bases. Germline lookup yields CDR1 SGHVS and CDR2 FQNEAQ. CDR3 length equals 14 residues. The CDR3 spells CASIKIAGDYEQYF. The DNA of the CDR3 is TGTGCCAGCATCAAGATAGCGGGAGACTACGAGCAGTACTTC. Drawing the rest from reference TRBV7-8 and TRBJ2-7, the complete variable domain is GAGVSQSPRYKVAKRGQDVALRCDPISGHVSLFWYQQALGQGPEFLTYFQNEAQLDKSGLPSDRFFAERPEGSVSTLKIQRTQQEDSAVYLCASIKIAGDYEQYFGPGTRLTVT.